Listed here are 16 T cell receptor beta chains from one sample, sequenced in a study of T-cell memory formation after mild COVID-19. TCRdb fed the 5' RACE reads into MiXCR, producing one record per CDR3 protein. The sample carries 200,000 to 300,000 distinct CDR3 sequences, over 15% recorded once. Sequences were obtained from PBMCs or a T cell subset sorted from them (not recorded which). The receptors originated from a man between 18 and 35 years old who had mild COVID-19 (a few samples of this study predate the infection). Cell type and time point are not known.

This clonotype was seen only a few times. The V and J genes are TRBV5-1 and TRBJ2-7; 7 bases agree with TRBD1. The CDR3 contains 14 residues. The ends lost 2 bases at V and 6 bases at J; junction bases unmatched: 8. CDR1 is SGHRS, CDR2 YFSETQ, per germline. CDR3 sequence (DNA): TGCGCCAGCAGCTTTGGACAGGAGATCGGCGAGCAGTACTTC. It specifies CASSFGQEIGEQYF.

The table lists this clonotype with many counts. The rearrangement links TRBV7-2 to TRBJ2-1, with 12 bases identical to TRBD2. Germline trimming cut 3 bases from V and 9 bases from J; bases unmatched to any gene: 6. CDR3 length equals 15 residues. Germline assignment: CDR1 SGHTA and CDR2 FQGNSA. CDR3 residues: CASSFLAGGQSEQFF. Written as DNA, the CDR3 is TGTGCCAGCAGCTTTCTAGCGGGGGGGCAGAGTGAGCAGTTCTTC.

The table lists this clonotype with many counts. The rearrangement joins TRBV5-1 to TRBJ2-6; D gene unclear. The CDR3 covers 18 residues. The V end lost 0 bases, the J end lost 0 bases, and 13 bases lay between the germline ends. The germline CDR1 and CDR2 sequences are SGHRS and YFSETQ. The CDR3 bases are TGCGCCAGCAGCTTGGCACGGACGATGAGCTCTGGGGCCAACGTCCTGACTTTC. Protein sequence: CASSLARTMSSGANVLTF.

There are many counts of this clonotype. DNA for the CDR3: TGTGCCAGCAGTTCGGGAGGTCAGCCCCAGCATTTT. It translates to CASSSGGQPQHF. The V gene is TRBV6-2 or TRBV6-3, the J gene TRBJ1-5; D remains unclear. The CDR3 length is 12 residues. Germline V gene lookup returns CDR1 MNHEY and CDR2 SVGEGT. The V end was cut by 4 bases, the J end by 6 bases, with 7 bases between.

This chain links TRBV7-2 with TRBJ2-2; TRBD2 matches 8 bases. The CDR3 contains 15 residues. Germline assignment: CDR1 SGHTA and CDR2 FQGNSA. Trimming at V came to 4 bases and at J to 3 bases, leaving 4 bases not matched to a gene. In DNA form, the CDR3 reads TGTGCCAGCAGCTCGCGGCGGGGGGACACCGGGGAGCTGTTTTTT. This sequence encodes CASSSRRGDTGELFF.

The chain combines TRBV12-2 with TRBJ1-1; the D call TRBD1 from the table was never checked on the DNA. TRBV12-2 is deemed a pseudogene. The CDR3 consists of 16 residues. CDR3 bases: TGTGCAAGTCGTCATACACCGGGACCATGGGACACTGAAGCTTTCTTT. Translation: CASRHTPGPWDTEAFF.

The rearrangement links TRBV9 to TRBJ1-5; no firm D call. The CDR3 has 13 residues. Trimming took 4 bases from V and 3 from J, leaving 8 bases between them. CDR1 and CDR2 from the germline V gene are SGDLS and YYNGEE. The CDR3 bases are TGTGCCAGCAGCTCGGCCAACAATCAGCCCCAGCATTTT. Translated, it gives CASSSANNQPQHF.

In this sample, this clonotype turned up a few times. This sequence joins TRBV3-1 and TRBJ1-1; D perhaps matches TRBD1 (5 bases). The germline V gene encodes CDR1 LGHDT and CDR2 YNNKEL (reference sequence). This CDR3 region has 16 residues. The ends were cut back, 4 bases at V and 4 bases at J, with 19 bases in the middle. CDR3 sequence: CASSPLFGAWGTEAFF. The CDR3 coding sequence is TGTGCCAGCAGCCCCCTTTTCGGGGCGTGGGGCACTGAAGCTTTCTTT.

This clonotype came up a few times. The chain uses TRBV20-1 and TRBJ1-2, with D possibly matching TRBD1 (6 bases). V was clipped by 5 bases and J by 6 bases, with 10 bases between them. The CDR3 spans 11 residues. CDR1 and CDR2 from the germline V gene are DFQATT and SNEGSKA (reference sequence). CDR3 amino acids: CSAVNRDGYTF. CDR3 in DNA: TGCAGTGCTGTAAACAGGGATGGCTACACCTTC.

The CDR3 DNA reads TGTGCCAGCAGCTTGCGCACGTTGGGCTATGGCTACACCTTC. As protein: CASSLRTLGYGYTF. The rearrangement links TRBV5-6 to TRBJ1-2; no reliable D call. With 1 base removed from V and 4 bases from J, the gap between germline ends came to 11 bases. This CDR3 has 14 amino acids. The V gene's germline CDR1 is SGHDT and CDR2 YYEEEE.

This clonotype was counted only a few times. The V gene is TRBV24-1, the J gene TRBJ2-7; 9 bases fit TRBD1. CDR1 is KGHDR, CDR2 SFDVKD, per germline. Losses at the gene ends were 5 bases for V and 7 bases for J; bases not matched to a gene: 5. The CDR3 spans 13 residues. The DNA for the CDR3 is TGTGCCACCAGTGGCGGGACAGGGAGGGAGCAGTACTTC. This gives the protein CATSGGTGREQYF.

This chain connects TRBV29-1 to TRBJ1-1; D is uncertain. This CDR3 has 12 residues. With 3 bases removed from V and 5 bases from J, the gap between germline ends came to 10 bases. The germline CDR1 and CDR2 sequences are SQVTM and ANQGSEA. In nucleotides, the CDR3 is TGCAGCGTTGACCCAGGCGGGACTGAAGCTTTCTTT. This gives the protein CSVDPGGTEAFF.

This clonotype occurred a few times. The CDR3 protein is CASSLIQGRPDETQYF. Written as DNA, the CDR3 is TGTGCCAGCAGCTTAATCCAGGGAAGGCCCGACGAGACCCAGTACTTC. The chain has TRBV7-9 and TRBJ2-5; tentative D call: TRBD1 (5 bases). CDR1 and CDR2 from the germline V gene are SEHNR and FQNEAQ (reference sequence). V lost 2 bases and J 5 bases, leaving 18 bases between the germline ends. The CDR3 totals 16 residues.

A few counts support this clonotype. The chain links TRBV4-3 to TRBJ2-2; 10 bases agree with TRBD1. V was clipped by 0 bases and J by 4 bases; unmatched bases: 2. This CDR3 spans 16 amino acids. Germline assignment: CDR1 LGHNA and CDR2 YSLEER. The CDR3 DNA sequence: TGCGCCAGCAGCCAAGATGGGACAGGGGTCACCGGGGAGCTGTTTTTT. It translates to CASSQDGTGVTGELFF.

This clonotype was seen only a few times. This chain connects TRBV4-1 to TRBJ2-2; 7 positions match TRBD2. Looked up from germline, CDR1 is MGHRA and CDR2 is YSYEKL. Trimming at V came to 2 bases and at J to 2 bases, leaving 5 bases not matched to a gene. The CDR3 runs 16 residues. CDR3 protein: CASSQLPGGNTGELFF. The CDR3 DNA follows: TGCGCCAGCAGCCAACTCCCGGGGGGAAACACCGGGGAGCTGTTTTTT.

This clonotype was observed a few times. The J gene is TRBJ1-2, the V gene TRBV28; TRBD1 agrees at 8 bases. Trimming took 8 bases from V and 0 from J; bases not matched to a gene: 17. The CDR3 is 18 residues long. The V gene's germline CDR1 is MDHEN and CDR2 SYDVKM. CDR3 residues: CASQPRTGRGDPNYGYTF. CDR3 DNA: TGTGCCAGCCAACCTCGGACAGGGAGAGGAGACCCTAACTATGGCTACACCTTC.